This T cell receptor (beta chain) was sequenced for a study of T cells after yellow fever vaccination. TCRdb passed the 5' RACE reads through MiXCR, listing each CDR3 protein once. The sample holds roughly 260,000 distinct CDR3 sequences, 10% to 15% seen once. The sample was CD4+ T cells sorted from PBMCs, taken 45 days after the yellow fever booster vaccination. The clonotype comes from a man younger than 40 who received the YFV17D yellow fever vaccine.

CDR3 nucleotide sequence: TGTGCCAGCTCACCAAGGATGGAGGGCACAGATACGCAGTATTTT. Translating gives CASSPRMEGTDTQYF. The V call is TRBV18, the J call TRBJ2-3; weak D call: TRBD2 (5 bases). CDR3 length: 15 amino acids. CDR1 and CDR2 from the germline V gene are KGHSH and LQKENI. V was pared by 2 bases and J by 1 base, with 10 bases between.